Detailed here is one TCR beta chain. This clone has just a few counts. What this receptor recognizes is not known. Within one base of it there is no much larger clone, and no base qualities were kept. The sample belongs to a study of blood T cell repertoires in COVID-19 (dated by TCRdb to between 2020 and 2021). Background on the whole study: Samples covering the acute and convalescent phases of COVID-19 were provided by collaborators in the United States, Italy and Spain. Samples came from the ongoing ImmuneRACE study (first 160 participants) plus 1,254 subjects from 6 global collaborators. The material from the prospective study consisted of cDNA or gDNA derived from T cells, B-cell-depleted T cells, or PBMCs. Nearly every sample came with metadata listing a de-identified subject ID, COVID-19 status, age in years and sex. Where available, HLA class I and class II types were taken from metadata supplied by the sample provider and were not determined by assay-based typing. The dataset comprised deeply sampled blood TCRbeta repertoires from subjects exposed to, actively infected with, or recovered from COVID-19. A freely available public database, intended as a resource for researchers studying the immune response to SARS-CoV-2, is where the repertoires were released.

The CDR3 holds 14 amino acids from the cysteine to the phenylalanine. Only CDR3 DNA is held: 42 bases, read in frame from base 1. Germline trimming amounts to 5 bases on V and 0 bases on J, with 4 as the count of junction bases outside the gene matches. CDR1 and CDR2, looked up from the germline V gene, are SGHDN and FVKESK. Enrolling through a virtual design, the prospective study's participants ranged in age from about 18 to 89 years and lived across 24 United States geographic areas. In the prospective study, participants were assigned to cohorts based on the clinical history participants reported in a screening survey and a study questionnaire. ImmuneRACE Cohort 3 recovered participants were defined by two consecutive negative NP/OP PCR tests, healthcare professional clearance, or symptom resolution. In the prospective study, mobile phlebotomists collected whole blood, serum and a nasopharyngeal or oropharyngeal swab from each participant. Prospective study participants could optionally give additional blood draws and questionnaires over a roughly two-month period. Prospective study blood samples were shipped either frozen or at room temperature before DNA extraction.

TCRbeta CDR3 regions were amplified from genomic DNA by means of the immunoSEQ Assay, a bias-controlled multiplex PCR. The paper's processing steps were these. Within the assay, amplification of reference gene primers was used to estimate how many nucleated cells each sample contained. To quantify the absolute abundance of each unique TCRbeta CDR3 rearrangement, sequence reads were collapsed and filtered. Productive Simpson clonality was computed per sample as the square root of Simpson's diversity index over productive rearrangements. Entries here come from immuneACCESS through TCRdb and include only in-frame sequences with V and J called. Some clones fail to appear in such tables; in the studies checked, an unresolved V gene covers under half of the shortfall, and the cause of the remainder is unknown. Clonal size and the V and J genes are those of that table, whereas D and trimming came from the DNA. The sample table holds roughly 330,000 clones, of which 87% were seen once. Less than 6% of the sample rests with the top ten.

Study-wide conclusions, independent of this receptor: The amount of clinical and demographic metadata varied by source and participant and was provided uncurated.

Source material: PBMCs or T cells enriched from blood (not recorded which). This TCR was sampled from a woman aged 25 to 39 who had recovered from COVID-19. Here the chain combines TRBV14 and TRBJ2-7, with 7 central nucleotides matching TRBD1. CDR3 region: CASSDRAGSYEQYF. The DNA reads TGTGCCAGCAGCGACAGGGCAGGCTCCTACGAGCAGTACTTC.